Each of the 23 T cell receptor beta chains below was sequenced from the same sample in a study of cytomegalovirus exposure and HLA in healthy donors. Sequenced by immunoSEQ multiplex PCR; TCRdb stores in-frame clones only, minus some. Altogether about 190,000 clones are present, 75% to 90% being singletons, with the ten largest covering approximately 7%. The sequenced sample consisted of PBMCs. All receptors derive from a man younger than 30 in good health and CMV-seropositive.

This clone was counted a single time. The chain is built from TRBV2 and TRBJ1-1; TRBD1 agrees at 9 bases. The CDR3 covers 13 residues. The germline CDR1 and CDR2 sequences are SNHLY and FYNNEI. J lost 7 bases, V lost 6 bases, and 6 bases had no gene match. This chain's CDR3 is CASRRQGEGEAFF. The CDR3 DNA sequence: TGTGCCAGCAGGCGACAGGGGGAGGGTGAAGCTTTCTTT.

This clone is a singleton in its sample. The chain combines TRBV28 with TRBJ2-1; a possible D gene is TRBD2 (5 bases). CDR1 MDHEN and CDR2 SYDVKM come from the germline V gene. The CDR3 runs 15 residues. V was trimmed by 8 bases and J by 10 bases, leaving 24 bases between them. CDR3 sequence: CASRTDSDSGEEQFF. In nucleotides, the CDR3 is TGTGCCAGCCGCACGGATAGCGACTCCGGCGAGGAGCAGTTCTTC.

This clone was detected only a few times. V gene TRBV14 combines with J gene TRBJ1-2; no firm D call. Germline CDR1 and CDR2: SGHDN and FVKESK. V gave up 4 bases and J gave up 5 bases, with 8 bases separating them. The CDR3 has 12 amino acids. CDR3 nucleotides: TGTGCCAGCAGCCCTACTTCGTATGGCTACACCTTC. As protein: CASSPTSYGYTF.

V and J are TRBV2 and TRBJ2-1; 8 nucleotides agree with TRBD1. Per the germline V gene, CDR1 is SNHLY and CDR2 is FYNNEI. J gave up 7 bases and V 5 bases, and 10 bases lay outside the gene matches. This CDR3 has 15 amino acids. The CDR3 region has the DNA TGTGCCAGCAGTTCGACAGGGGATCAGGGGAATGAGCAGTTCTTC. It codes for CASSSTGDQGNEQFF.

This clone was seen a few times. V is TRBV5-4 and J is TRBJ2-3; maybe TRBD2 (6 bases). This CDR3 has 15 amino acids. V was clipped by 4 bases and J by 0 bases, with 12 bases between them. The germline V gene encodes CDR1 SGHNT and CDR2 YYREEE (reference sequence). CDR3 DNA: TGTGCCAGCAGCGAGGAGGGGACTAGCACAGATACGCAGTATTTT. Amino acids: CASSEEGTSTDTQYF. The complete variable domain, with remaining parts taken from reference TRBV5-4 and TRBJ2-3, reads ETGVTQSPTHLIKTRGQQVTLRCSSQSGHNTVSWYQQALGQGPQFIFQYYREEENGRGNFPPRFSGLQFPNYSSELNVNALELDDSALYLCASSEEGTSTDTQYFGPGTRLTVL.

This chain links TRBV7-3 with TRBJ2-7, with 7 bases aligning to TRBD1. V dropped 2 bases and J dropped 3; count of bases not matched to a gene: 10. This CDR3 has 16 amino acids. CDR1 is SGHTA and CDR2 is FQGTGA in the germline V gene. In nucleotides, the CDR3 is TGTGCCAGCAGCTTAGCAGGGGGTACGGATAACTACGAGCAGTACTTC. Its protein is CASSLAGGTDNYEQYF.

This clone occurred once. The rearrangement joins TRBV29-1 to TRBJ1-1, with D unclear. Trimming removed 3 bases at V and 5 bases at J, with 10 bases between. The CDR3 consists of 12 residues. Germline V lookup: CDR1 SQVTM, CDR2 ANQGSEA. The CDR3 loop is CSVESHWTEAFF. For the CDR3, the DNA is TGCAGCGTTGAGAGCCACTGGACTGAAGCTTTCTTT.

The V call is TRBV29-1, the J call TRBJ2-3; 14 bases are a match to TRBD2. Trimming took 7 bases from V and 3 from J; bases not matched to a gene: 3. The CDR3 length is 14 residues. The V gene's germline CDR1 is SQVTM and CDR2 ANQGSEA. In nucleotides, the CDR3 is TGCAGCGGGACTAGCGGGAGGAGGACAGATACGCAGTATTTT. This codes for CSGTSGRRTDTQYF.

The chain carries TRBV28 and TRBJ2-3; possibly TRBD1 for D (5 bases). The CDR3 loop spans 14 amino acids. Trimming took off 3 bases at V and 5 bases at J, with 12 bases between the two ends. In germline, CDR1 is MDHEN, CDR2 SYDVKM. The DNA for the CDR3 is TGTGCCAGCAGTTTCGGCAGGACACTAGATACGCAGTATTTT. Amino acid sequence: CASSFGRTLDTQYF.

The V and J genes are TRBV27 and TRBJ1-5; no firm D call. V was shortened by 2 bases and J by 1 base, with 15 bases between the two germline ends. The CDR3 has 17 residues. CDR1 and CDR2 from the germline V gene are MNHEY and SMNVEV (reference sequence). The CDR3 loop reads CASSLRLDTKSNQPQHF. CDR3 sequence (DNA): TGTGCCAGCAGTTTACGCCTTGACACCAAGAGCAATCAGCCCCAGCATTTT.

This CDR3 reads CASSLNSPTADTQYF. The CDR3 nucleotides read TGCGCCAGCAGCTTGAACAGCCCTACGGCAGATACGCAGTATTTT. The chain combines TRBV5-1 with TRBJ2-3; D is undetermined. Germline values: CDR1 SGHRS, CDR2 YFSETQ. V shed 1 base and J shed 4 bases, with 13 bases lying between them. The CDR3 covers 15 residues. Using reference TRBV5-1 and TRBJ2-3 for the parts outside the CDR3, the full variable domain is KAGVTQTPRYLIKTRGQQVTLSCSPISGHRSVSWYQQTPGQGLQFLFEYFSETQRNKGNFPGRFSGRQFSNSRSEMNVSTLELGDSALYLCASSLNSPTADTQYFGPGTRLTVL.

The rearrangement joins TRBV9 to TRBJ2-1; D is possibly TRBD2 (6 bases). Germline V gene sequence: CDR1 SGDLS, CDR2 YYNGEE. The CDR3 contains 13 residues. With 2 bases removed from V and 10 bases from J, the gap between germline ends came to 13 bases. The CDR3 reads CASSVQGLDEQFF. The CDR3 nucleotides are TGTGCCAGCAGCGTCCAGGGACTGGACGAGCAGTTCTTC.

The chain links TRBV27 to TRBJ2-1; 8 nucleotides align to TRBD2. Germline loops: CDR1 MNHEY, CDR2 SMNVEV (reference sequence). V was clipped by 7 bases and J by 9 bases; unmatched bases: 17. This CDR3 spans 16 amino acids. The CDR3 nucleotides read TGTGCCAGCATCCCTCAAGTGGCGGGAGGCTTGGGTGAGCAGTTCTTC. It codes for CASIPQVAGGLGEQFF.

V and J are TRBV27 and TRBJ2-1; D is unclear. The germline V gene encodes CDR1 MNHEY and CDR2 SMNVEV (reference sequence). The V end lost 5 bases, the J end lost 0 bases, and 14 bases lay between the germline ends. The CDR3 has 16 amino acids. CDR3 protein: CASSLVRPSSYNEQFF. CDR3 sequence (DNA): TGTGCCAGCAGTCTGGTACGCCCGAGCTCCTACAATGAGCAGTTCTTC.

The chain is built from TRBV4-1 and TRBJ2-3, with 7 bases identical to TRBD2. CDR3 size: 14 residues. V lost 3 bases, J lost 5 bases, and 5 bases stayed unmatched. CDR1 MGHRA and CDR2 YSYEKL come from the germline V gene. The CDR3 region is CASSQRESIDTQYF. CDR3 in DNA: TGCGCCAGCAGCCAGCGGGAGTCAATAGATACGCAGTATTTT.

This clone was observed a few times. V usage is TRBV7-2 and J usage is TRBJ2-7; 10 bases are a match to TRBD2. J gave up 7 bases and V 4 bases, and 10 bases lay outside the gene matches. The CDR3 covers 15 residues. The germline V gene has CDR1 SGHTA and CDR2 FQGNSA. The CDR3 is CASSSRTSGQEEQYF. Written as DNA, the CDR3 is TGTGCCAGCAGCTCACGGACTAGCGGTCAGGAAGAGCAGTACTTC.

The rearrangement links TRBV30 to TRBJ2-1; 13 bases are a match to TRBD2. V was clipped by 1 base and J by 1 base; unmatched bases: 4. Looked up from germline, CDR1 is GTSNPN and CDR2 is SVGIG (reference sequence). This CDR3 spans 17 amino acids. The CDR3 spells CAWSGLLAGGSYNEQFF. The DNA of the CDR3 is TGTGCCTGGAGTGGCCTACTAGCGGGAGGGTCCTACAATGAGCAGTTCTTC.

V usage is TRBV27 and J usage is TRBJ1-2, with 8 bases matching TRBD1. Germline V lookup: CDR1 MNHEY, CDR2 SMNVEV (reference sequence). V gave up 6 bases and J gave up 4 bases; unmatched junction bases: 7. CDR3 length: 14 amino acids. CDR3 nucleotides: TGTGCCAGCAGACCGGACAGGGAGATCTATGGCTACACCTTC. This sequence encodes CASRPDREIYGYTF.

CDR3 amino acids: CASSQALVNTEAFF. The CDR3 DNA follows: TGTGCCAGCAGTCAGGCCTTGGTGAACACTGAAGCTTTCTTT. This sequence joins TRBV28 and TRBJ1-1; no reliable D call. The germline gives CDR1 MDHEN, CDR2 SYDVKM. V lost 5 bases to trimming and J lost 0 bases, with 10 bases between them. The length of the CDR3 is 14 residues. Full variable domain (outside the CDR3, taken from reference TRBV28 and TRBJ1-1): DVKVTQSSRYLVKRTGEKVFLECVQDMDHENMFWYRQDPGLGLRLIYFSYDVKMKEKGDIPEGYSVSREKKERFSLILESASTNQTSMYLCASSQALVNTEAFFGQGTRLTVV.

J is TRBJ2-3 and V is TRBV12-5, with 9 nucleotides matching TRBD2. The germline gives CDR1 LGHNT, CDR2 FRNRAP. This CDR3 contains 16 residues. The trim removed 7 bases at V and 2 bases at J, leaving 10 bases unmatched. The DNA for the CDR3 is TGTGCTAGTGCCCTGGGGGCTAGCGGGGCCACAGATACGCAGTATTTT. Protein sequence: CASALGASGATDTQYF.

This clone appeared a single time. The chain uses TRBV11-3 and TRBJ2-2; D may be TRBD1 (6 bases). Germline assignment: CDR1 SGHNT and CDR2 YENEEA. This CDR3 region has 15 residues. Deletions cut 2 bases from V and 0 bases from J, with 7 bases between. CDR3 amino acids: CASSLKGANTGELFF. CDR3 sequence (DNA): TGTGCCAGCAGCTTAAAGGGGGCGAACACCGGGGAGCTGTTTTTT.

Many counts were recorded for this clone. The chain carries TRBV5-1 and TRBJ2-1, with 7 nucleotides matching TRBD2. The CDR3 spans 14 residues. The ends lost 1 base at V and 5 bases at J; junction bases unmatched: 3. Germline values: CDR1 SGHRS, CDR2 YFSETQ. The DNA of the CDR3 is TGCGCCAGCAGCTTGAGCGGGAACCACAATGAGCAGTTCTTC. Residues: CASSLSGNHNEQFF.

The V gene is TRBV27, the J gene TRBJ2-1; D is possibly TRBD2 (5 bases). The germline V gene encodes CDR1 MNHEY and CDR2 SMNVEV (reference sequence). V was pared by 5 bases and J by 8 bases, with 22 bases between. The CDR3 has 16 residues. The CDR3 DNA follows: TGTGCCAGCAGTCCCTCTTACGGACTGTACAACCATGAGCAGTTCTTC. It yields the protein CASSPSYGLYNHEQFF.